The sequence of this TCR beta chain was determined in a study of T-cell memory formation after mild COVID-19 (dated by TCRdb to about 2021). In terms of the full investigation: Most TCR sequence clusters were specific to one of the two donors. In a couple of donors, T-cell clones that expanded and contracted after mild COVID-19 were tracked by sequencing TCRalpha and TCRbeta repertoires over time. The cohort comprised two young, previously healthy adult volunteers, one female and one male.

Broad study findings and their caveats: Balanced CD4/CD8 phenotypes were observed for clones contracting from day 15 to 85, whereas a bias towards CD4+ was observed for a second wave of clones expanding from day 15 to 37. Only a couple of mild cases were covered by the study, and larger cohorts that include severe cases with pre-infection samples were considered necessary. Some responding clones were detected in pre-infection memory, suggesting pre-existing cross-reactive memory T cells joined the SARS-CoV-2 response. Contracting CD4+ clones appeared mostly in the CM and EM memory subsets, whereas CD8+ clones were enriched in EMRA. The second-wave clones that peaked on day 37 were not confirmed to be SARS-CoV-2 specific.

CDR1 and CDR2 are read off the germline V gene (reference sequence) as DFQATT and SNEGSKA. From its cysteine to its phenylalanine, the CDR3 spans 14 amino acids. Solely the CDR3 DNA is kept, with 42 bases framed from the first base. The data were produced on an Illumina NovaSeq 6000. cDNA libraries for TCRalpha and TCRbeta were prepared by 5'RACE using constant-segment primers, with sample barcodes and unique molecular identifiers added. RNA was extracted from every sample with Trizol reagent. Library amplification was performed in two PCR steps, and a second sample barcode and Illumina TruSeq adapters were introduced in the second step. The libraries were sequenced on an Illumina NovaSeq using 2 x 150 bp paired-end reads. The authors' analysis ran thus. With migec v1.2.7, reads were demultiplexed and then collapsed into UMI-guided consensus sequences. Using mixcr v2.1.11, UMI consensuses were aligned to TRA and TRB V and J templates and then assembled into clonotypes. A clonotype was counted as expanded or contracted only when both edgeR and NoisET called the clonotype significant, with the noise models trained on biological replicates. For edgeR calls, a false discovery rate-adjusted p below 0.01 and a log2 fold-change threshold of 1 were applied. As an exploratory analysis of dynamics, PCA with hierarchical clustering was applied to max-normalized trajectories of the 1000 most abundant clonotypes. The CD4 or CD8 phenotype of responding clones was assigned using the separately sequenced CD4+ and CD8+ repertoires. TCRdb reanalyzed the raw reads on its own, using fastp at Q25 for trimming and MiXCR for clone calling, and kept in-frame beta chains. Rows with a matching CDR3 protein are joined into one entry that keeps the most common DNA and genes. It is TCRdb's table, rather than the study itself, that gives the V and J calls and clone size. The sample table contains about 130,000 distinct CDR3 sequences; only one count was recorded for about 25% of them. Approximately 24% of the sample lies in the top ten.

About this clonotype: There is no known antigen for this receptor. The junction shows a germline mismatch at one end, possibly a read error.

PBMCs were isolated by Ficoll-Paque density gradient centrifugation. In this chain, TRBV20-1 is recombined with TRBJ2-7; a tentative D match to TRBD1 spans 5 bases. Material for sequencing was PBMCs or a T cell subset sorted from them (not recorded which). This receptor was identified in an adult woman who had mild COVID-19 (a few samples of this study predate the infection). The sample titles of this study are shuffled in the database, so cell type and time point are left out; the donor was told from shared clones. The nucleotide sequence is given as TGCAGCGCTAGGGGCTCAAGTGGGCGCTACGAGCAGTACTTC. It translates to CSARGSSGRYEQYF.